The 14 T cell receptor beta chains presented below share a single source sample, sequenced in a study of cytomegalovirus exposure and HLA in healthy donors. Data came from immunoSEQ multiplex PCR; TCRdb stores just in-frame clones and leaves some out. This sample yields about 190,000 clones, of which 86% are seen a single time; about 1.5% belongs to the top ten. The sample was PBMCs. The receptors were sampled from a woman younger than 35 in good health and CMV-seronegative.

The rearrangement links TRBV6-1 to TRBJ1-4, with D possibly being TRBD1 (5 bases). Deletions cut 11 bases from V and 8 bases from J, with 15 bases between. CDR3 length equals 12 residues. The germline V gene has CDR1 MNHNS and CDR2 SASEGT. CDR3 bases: TGTGCCGCCCGGGGGGTAGGAGAAAAACTGTTTTTT. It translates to CAARGVGEKLFF.

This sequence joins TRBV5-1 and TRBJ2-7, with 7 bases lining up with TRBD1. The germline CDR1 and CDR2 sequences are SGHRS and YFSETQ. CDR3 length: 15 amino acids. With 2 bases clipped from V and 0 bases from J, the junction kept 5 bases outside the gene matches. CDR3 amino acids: CASSFSHRGSYEQYF. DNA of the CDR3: TGCGCCAGCAGCTTTTCCCACAGGGGCTCCTACGAGCAGTACTTC.

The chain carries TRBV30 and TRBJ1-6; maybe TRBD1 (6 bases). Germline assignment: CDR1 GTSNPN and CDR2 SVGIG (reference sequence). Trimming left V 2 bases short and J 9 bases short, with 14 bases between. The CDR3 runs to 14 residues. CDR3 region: CAWSMGARGSPLHF. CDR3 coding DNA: TGTGCCTGGAGTATGGGGGCGCGCGGTTCACCCCTCCACTTT.

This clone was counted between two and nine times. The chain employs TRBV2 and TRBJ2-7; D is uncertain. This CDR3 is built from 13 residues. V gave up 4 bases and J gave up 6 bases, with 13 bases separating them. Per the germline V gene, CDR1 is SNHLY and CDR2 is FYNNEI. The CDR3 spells CASSARLLREQYF. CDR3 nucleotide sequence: TGTGCCAGCAGTGCCCGTCTCCTTCGCGAGCAGTACTTC.

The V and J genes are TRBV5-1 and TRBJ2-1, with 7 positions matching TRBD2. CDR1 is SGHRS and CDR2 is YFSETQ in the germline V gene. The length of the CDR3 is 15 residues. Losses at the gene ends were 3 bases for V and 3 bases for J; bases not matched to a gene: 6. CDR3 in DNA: TGCGCCAGCAGCTCCGCTAGCGGCTTCTACAATGAGCAGTTCTTC. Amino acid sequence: CASSSASGFYNEQFF.

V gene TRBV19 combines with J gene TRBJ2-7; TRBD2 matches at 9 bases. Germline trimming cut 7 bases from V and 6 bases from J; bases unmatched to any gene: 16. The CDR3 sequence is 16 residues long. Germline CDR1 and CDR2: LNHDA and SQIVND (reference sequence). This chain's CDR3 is CASTPAGGSGSIEQYF. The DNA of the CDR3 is TGTGCCAGTACTCCTGCGGGGGGTAGCGGGAGTATCGAGCAGTACTTC.

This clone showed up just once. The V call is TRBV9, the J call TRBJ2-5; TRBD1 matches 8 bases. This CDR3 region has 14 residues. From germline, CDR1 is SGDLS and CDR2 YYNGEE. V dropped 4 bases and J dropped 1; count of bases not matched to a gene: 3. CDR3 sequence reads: CASSKQGVQETQYF. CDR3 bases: TGTGCCAGCAGCAAACAGGGGGTCCAAGAGACCCAGTACTTC.

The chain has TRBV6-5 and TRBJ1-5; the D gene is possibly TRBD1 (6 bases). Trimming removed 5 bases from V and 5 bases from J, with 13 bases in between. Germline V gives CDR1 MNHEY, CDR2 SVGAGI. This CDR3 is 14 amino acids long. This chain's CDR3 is CASSEDRWYQPQHF. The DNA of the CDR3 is TGTGCCAGCAGTGAAGACAGGTGGTATCAGCCCCAGCATTTT.

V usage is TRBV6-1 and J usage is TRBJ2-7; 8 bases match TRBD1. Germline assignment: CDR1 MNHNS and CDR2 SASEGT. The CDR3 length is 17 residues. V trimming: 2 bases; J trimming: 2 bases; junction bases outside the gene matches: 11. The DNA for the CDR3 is TGTGCCAGCAGTGAACCCCGACAGGGGAGGACTACCTACGAGCAGTACTTC. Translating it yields CASSEPRQGRTTYEQYF.

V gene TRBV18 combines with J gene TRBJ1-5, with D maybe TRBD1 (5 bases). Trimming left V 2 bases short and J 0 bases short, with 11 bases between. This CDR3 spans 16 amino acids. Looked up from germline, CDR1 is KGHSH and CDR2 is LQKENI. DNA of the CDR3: TGTGCCAGCTCACCATTGACAGCCGGTAGCAATCAGCCCCAGCATTTT. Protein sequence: CASSPLTAGSNQPQHF.

CDR3: CASSPDGQAALYGYTF. The CDR3 DNA sequence: TGTGCCAGCAGTCCCGATGGACAGGCTGCTCTTTATGGCTACACCTTC. This chain joins TRBV27 and TRBJ1-2; TRBD1 aligns across 7 bases. CDR3 length equals 16 residues. The germline V gene encodes CDR1 MNHEY and CDR2 SMNVEV (reference sequence). Trimming took 5 bases from V and 5 from J; bases not matched to a gene: 14.

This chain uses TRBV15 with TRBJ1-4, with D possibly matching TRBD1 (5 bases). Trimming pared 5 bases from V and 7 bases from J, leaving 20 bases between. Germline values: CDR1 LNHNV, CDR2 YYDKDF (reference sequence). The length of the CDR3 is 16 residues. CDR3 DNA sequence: TGTGCCACCAGCGGCCAAACAGTAAGGGGTGGTGAAAAACTGTTTTTT. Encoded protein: CATSGQTVRGGEKLFF.

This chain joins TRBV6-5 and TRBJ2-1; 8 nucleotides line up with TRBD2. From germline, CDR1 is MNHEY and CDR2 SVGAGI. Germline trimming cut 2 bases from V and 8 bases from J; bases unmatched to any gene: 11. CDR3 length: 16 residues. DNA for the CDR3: TGTGCCAGCAGTTACAAACGGGGGGGCGAAGATGATGAGCAGTTCTTC. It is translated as CASSYKRGGEDDEQFF.

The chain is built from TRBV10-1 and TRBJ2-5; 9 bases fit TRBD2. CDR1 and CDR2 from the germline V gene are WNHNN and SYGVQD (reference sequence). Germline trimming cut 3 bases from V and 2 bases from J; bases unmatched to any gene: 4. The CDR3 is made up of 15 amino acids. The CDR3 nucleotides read TGCGCCAGCAGTGAAAGCGGGAGGCCTCAAGAGACCCAGTACTTC. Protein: CASSESGRPQETQYF.